This TCR beta chain was retrieved from a study of shared clonotypes between healthy human individuals. The CDR3 is 12 amino acids. Trimming pared 3 bases from V and 6 bases from J, leaving 10 bases between. Germline lookup yields CDR1 SGDLS and CDR2 YYNGEE. The naive CD8 fraction comprised CD45RO-negative cells positively selected for CCR7 and excluded terminally differentiated effector memory CD45RA+ cells. Assay used: immunoSEQ multiplex PCR; TCRdb lists only in-frame clones, some missing. In the table there are around 2.1 million clones, under 95% of which are singletons. The source is a man younger than 30 in good health. Some clones in this sample may be carry-over from other donors' samples. This rearrangement joins TRBV9 to TRBJ2-7; D is perhaps TRBD1 or TRBD2 (5 bases each). Material for sequencing was naive CD8+ T cells from PBMCs. Here the CDR3 DNA reads TGTGCCAGCAGCGAGGGGACGGGCGAGCAGTACTTC. Translated, it gives CASSEGTGEQYF.